The 28 T cell receptor beta chains reported below all come from one sample, sequenced in a study of control samples from healthy donors and cancer patients. Libraries were prepared by immunoSEQ multiplex PCR; TCRdb keeps only in-frame clonotypes and omits some of them. The sample carries over 100,000 clones, around 90% recorded once. The material sequenced was blood. These receptors were taken from a man aged 35 to 55 in good health.

The chain carries TRBV19 and TRBJ1-2; D uncertain. From germline, CDR1 is LNHDA and CDR2 SQIVND (reference sequence). Trimming pared 0 bases from V and 8 bases from J, leaving 10 bases between. CDR3 length equals 13 residues. Written as DNA, the CDR3 is TGTGCCAGTAGTATAGATCCGGCAGGCGGCTACACCTTC. Its protein product is CASSIDPAGGYTF.

This sequence joins TRBV18 and TRBJ1-2, with D possibly matching TRBD1 (6 bases). The CDR3 covers 16 residues. V gave up 1 base and J gave up 4 bases, with 16 bases separating them. Germline V gives CDR1 KGHSH, CDR2 LQKENI. Written as DNA, the CDR3 is TGTGCCAGCTCACCACGGGGGACAACGACATCCTATGGCTACACCTTC. Translating it yields CASSPRGTTTSYGYTF.

The chain employs TRBV5-6 and TRBJ2-1; 9 bases are shared with TRBD2. CDR3 length: 11 residues. Germline-derived CDR1 and CDR2 are SGHDT and YYEEEE. The V and J ends lost 0 bases and 15 bases, in that order; junction bases with no gene match: 1. The CDR3 DNA reads as TGTGCCAGCAGCTTGGAGGGACTAGCGTTCTTC. Translating gives CASSLEGLAFF.

The chain has TRBV10-3 and TRBJ1-2; D possibly corresponds to TRBD1 (5 bases). Germline CDR1 ENHRY, CDR2 SYGVKD. This CDR3 has 12 residues. V was clipped by 3 bases and J by 7 bases, with 9 bases between them. CDR3 protein: CAISDRQGGYTF. The CDR3, as DNA: TGTGCCATCAGTGACCGGCAGGGTGGCTACACCTTC.

The chain couples TRBV11-1 to TRBJ1-2, with 7 bases fitting TRBD1. This CDR3 has 13 residues. Germline CDR1 SGHAT, CDR2 FQDESV (reference sequence). J gave up 7 bases and V 5 bases, and 7 bases lay outside the gene matches. CDR3 sequence reads: CASSANNRGGYTF. CDR3 in DNA: TGTGCCAGCAGCGCAAATAACAGGGGTGGCTACACCTTC.

The V gene is TRBV9, the J gene TRBJ1-1; D may be TRBD1 (5 bases). This CDR3 is 10 amino acids long. Germline CDR1 is SGDLS and CDR2 is YYNGEE. V shed 10 bases and J shed 10 bases, with 14 bases lying between them. The chain's CDR3 is CAPQGGGAFF. CDR3 bases: TGTGCCCCCCAGGGTGGGGGAGCTTTCTTT.

The chain is built from TRBV7-8 and TRBJ1-4, with a tentative D call TRBD1 (5 bases). The CDR3 loop spans 15 amino acids. Trimming cost V 5 bases and J 6 bases, with 16 bases left between them. CDR1 SGHVS and CDR2 FQNEAQ come from the germline V gene. For the CDR3, the DNA is TGTGCCAGCAGCCCACAGCAGGGTAATTATGAAAAACTGTTTTTT. The encoded protein is CASSPQQGNYEKLFF.

The chain recombines TRBV21-1 with TRBJ1-5. TRBV21-1 is noted as a pseudogene. The CDR3 has 17 residues. The CDR3 spells CASSKGLGGAINQPQHF. In DNA form, the CDR3 reads TGTGCCAGCAGCAAAGGTTTGGGGGGGGCGATCAATCAGCCCCAGCATTTT.

This sequence joins TRBV28 and TRBJ2-7; D possibly corresponds to TRBD1 (6 bases). Germline V gene lookup returns CDR1 MDHEN and CDR2 SYDVKM. This CDR3 region has 14 residues. Deletions cut 3 bases from V and 3 bases from J, with 12 bases between. The DNA of the CDR3 is TGTGCCAGCAGTTTCGTAGACAGGATCTACGAGCAGTACTTC. It encodes CASSFVDRIYEQYF.

The gene calls are TRBV6-5 and TRBJ2-1; D is unresolved. Germline V lookup: CDR1 MNHEY, CDR2 SVGAGI. The CDR3 spans 14 residues. V was shortened by 5 bases and J by 8 bases, with 16 bases between the two germline ends. DNA for the CDR3: TGTGCCAGCAGTCCCCTTGCCCTTAAAGATGAGCAGTTCTTC. As protein: CASSPLALKDEQFF.

The genes are TRBV25-1 and TRBJ1-5, with D perhaps TRBD1 (5 bases). V was shortened by 4 bases and J by 2 bases, with 15 bases between the two germline ends. The CDR3 covers 16 residues. Germline CDR1 is MGHDK and CDR2 is SYGVNS. For the CDR3, the DNA is TGTGCCAGCAGTGGCCCAGGGTCGGTCGGCAATCAGCCCCAGCATTTT. Translating it yields CASSGPGSVGNQPQHF.

The rearrangement uses TRBV30 and TRBJ1-5; 11 positions agree with TRBD1. The CDR3 is 15 amino acids. Germline V CDR1 and CDR2: GTSNPN, SVGIG (reference sequence). V trimming: 3 bases; J trimming: 7 bases; junction bases outside the gene matches: 8. CDR3 in amino acids: CAWRTRTGGGQPQHF. CDR3 sequence (DNA): TGTGCCTGGAGAACGAGGACAGGGGGCGGACAGCCCCAGCATTTT. The full variable domain, its missing parts supplied by reference TRBV30 and TRBJ1-5, is SQTIHQWPATLVQPVGSPLSLECTVEGTSNPNLYWYRQAAGRGLQLLFYSVGIGQISSEVPQNLSASRPQDRQFILSSKKLLLSDSGFYLCAWRTRTGGGQPQHFGDGTRLSIL.

This clone was counted between two and nine times. The chain has TRBV6-8 and TRBJ2-1; maybe TRBD2 (6 bases). Per germline, CDR1 MNHGY and CDR2 SAAAGT. This CDR3 comprises 15 residues. Trimming removed 10 bases at V and 1 base at J, with 17 bases between. CDR3 in DNA: TGTGCCACCCAAGCGGCTAGCGCGTCCTACAATGAGCAGTTCTTC. This encodes CATQAASASYNEQFF.

V usage is TRBV7-2 and J usage is TRBJ1-1; D uncertain. The CDR3 has 13 amino acids. Germline values: CDR1 SGHTA, CDR2 FQGNSA. V dropped 2 bases and J dropped 8 bases, with 12 bases sitting between them. The CDR3 sequence is CASSLQWGAEAFF. The CDR3, as DNA: TGTGCCAGCAGCTTACAGTGGGGTGCCGAAGCTTTCTTT.

The J gene is TRBJ2-3, the V gene TRBV7-3; 7 bases fit TRBD2. The CDR3 loop spans 15 amino acids. Losses at the gene ends were 5 bases for V and 6 bases for J; bases not matched to a gene: 11. Germline V gives CDR1 SGHTA, CDR2 FQGTGA. CDR3 protein: CASSPTANSGDTQYF. Here the CDR3 DNA reads TGTGCCAGCAGCCCCACCGCTAATAGCGGGGATACGCAGTATTTT.

The chain has TRBV20-1 and TRBJ1-2, with D unclear. The CDR3 runs to 10 residues. The V end lost 3 bases, the J end lost 4 bases, and 3 bases lay between the germline ends. Germline-derived CDR1 and CDR2 are DFQATT and SNEGSKA (reference sequence). CDR3 region: CSARSYGYTF. CDR3 in DNA: TGCAGTGCTAGGTCCTATGGCTACACCTTC.

By sample fraction, this clone is medium-sized. The chain uses TRBV6-2 or TRBV6-3 and TRBJ1-2; D unresolved. Germline CDR1 and CDR2: MNHEY and SVGEGT. V was clipped by 2 bases and J by 0 bases, with 10 bases between them. This CDR3 spans 15 amino acids. CDR3 sequence (DNA): TGTGCCAGCAGTTACAATCGGGAAACTAACTATGGCTACACCTTC. It yields the protein CASSYNRETNYGYTF.

The chain couples TRBV30 to TRBJ1-2; 10 bases map to TRBD1. V was pared by 4 bases and J by 5 bases, with 4 bases of the junction left unmatched. CDR1 and CDR2 from the germline V gene are GTSNPN and SVGIG (reference sequence). The CDR3 sequence is 13 residues long. The CDR3 protein is CAWTEGQGYGYTF. In DNA, the CDR3 is TGTGCCTGGACCGAGGGACAGGGGTATGGCTACACCTTC.

This chain links TRBV2 with TRBJ2-5; D might be TRBD1 (6 bases). Trimming took off 6 bases at V and 5 bases at J, with 16 bases between the two ends. CDR1 is SNHLY and CDR2 is FYNNEI in the germline V gene. The CDR3 sequence is 14 residues long. The CDR3 sequence: CASSAGTFRETQYF. The CDR3 nucleotides are TGTGCCAGCAGCGCCGGGACATTCCGGGAGACCCAGTACTTC.

The chain has TRBV5-1 and TRBJ2-1; D may be TRBD1 or TRBD2 (6 bases each). This CDR3 region has 17 residues. V shed 4 bases and J shed 4 bases, with 21 bases lying between them. Per germline, CDR1 SGHRS and CDR2 YFSETQ. CDR3 protein: CASSPGGGGTSYNEQFF. DNA of the CDR3: TGCGCCAGCAGCCCAGGAGGAGGGGGGACATCTTACAATGAGCAGTTCTTC. The complete variable domain, with remaining parts taken from reference TRBV5-1 and TRBJ2-1, reads KAGVTQTPRYLIKTRGQQVTLSCSPISGHRSVSWYQQTPGQGLQFLFEYFSETQRNKGNFPGRFSGRQFSNSRSEMNVSTLELGDSALYLCASSPGGGGTSYNEQFFGPGTRLTVL.

This chain links TRBV10-1 with TRBJ1-1; D is unclear. This CDR3 has 13 amino acids. CDR1 is WNHNN, CDR2 SYGVQD, per germline (reference sequence). V lost 0 bases, J lost 7 bases, and 9 bases lay in between. CDR3 protein: CASSESITDEAFF. The CDR3 coding sequence is TGCGCCAGCAGTGAGTCGATTACAGATGAAGCTTTCTTT.

The chain has TRBV20-1 and TRBJ1-1; no definite D call. Per germline, CDR1 DFQATT and CDR2 SNEGSKA (reference sequence). The CDR3 extends over 11 amino acids. Trimming took 0 bases from V and 11 from J, leaving 10 bases between them. Here the CDR3 DNA reads TGCAGTGCTAGAGAAACTCCTGGGGCTTTCTTT. This sequence encodes CSARETPGAFF.

The chain couples TRBV5-1 to TRBJ1-5; tentative D call: TRBD1 (6 bases). Trimming removed 0 bases from V and 7 bases from J, with 11 bases in between. This CDR3 contains 14 residues. Per germline, CDR1 SGHRS and CDR2 YFSETQ. CDR3 sequence reads: CASSLEGGGQPQHF. The CDR3 nucleotides are TGCGCCAGCAGCTTGGAAGGGGGAGGACAGCCCCAGCATTTT. Looking up the rest from reference TRBV5-1 and TRBJ1-5 gives the full variable domain: KAGVTQTPRYLIKTRGQQVTLSCSPISGHRSVSWYQQTPGQGLQFLFEYFSETQRNKGNFPGRFSGRQFSNSRSEMNVSTLELGDSALYLCASSLEGGGQPQHFGDGTRLSIL.

This rearrangement joins TRBV24-1 to TRBJ2-4; D remains ambiguous. The CDR3 covers 14 residues. CDR1 KGHDR and CDR2 SFDVKD come from the germline V gene. The V end lost 6 bases, the J end lost 0 bases, and 8 bases lay between the germline ends. The CDR3 bases are TGTGCCACCAGTTCAAAAATAGCCAAAAACATTCAGTACTTC. It is translated as CATSSKIAKNIQYF.

The chain joins TRBV7-2 to TRBJ2-5, with a possible D match to TRBD2 (5 bases). Germline lookup yields CDR1 SGHTA and CDR2 FQGNSA. CDR3 length: 16 residues. The germline V and J ends were trimmed by 5 bases and 7 bases, with 23 bases remaining between them. CDR3 in DNA: TGTGCCAGCAGCCCCCGTGGAGGCCGTGGGGTCGGGACCCAGTACTTC. Amino acids: CASSPRGGRGVGTQYF.

This clone was found once. V usage is TRBV6-5 and J usage is TRBJ1-1; D gene uncertain. Trimming pared 2 bases from V and 9 bases from J, leaving 7 bases between. The germline V gene encodes CDR1 MNHEY and CDR2 SVGAGI. The CDR3 consists of 11 residues. The CDR3 protein is CASSYPSQAFF. The CDR3 coding sequence is TGTGCCAGCAGTTACCCCTCTCAAGCTTTCTTT.

The chain uses TRBV3-1 (or the pseudogene TRBV3-2) and TRBJ2-7; D is unclear. V lost 2 bases to trimming and J lost 2 bases, with 7 bases between them. Germline V gene sequence: CDR1 LGHDT, CDR2 YNNKEL (reference sequence). The CDR3 loop spans 13 amino acids. CDR3 in DNA: TGTGCCAGCAGCCAATCGACCCCCTACGAGCAGTACTTC. Translating it yields CASSQSTPYEQYF.

The chain joins TRBV3-1 (or the pseudogene TRBV3-2) to TRBJ2-5, with 8 bases matching TRBD1. Germline-derived CDR1 and CDR2 are LGHDT and YNNKEL (reference sequence). V lost 1 base and J lost 5; bases outside the gene matches: 3. This CDR3 spans 14 amino acids. The CDR3 spells CASSQARGHETQYF. The CDR3 coding sequence is TGTGCCAGCAGCCAAGCCAGGGGGCATGAGACCCAGTACTTC.